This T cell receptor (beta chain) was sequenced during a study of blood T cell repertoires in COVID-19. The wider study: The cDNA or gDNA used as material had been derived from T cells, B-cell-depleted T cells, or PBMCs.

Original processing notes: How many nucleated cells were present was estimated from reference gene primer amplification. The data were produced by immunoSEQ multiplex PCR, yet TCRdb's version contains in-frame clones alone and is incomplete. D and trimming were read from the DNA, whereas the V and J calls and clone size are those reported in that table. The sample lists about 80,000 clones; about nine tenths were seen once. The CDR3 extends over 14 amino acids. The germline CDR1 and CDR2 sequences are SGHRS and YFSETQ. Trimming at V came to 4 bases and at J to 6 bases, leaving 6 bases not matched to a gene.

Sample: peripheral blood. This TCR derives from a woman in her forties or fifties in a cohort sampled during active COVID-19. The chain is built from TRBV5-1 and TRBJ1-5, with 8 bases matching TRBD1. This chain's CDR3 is CASSAQGDSQPQHF. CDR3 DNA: TGCGCCAGCAGCGCACAGGGGGACAGTCAGCCCCAGCATTTT.